This TCR beta chain emerged from a study of siplizumab effects on memory and regulatory T cells. As for this clone: Antigen: not known.

With V trimmed by 1 base and J by 2 bases, 6 bases remained unmatched. Germline assignment: CDR1 SGHVS and CDR2 FQNEAQ. This CDR3 comprises 17 residues. Method: immunoSEQ multiplex PCR; TCRdb's copy keeps in-frame clones and lacks some. The profile shows around 120,000 clones, about 94% of them singletons. Findings and caveats of the study: Many proliferating CD4+ or CD8+ clones remained unclassified. Roughly 80-95% of them could not be assigned either a naive or a memory phenotype. For siplizumab cultures, the suppressive function of their proliferating Tregs was not confirmed.

The chain employs TRBV7-8 and TRBJ2-3; 10 bases fit TRBD1. The receptor comes from a human donor in good health. The specimen sequenced was non-Treg CD4+ T cells sorted from blood. The CDR3 sequence is CASSLVRGQGSTDTQYF. As DNA, the CDR3 is TGTGCCAGCAGCTTAGTGAGGGGACAGGGGTCCACAGATACGCAGTATTTT.